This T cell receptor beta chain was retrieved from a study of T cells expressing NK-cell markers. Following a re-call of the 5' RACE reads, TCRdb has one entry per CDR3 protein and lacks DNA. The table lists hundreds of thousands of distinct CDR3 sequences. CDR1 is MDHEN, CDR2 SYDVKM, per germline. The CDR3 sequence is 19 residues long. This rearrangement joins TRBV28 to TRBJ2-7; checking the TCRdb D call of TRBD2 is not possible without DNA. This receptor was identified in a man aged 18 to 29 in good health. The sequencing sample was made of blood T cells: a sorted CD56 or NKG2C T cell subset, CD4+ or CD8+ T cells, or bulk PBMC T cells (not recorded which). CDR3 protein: CASSPWLTSGTKGGYEQYF.